This passage covers 20 T cell receptor beta chains from one sample sequenced in a study of cytomegalovirus exposure and HLA in healthy donors. Use of 60 Vbeta and 13 Jbeta primers characterized the PCR. Clones were sequenced by immunoSEQ multiplex PCR, and TCRdb holds only the in-frame ones, with some missing. This sample carries 85,000 to 95,000 clones, about 60% of them seen once, and the ten largest clones take around 6.6%. Sequencing was done on a sample of PBMCs. These receptors came from a woman aged 25 to 39 in good health and CMV-seronegative.

Comments on this clone: A read error is likely, as this CDR3 ends without the conserved phenylalanine or tryptophan. V and J are TRBV4-2 and TRBJ1-5; D is uncertain. The CDR3 loop spans 15 amino acids. CDR1 and CDR2 (germline): LGHNA, YNFKEQ. V was trimmed by 0 bases and J by 0 bases, leaving 6 bases between them. Written as DNA, the CDR3 is TGTGCCAGCAGCCAAGACCGAATTAGCAATCAGCCCCAGCATCTT. Translating gives CASSQDRISNQPQHL.

This clone was seen a single time. V gene TRBV25-1 combines with J gene TRBJ1-1; no clear D gene. V dropped 8 bases and J dropped 5 bases, with 12 bases sitting between them. Germline CDR1 is MGHDK and CDR2 is SYGVNS. The CDR3 sequence is 12 residues long. CDR3 residues: CASGWRRTEAFF. The CDR3 DNA reads as TGTGCCAGCGGTTGGAGGAGAACTGAAGCTTTCTTT.

V and J are TRBV5-6 and TRBJ1-2, with a weak D call TRBD1 (5 bases). The V and J ends lost 5 bases and 2 bases respectively, with 22 bases between them. Germline CDR1 is SGHDT and CDR2 is YYEEEE. The CDR3 has 17 residues. CDR3 amino acids: CASRRLNFGGENYGYTF. CDR3 DNA sequence: TGTGCCAGCAGACGGTTAAATTTCGGGGGAGAGAACTATGGCTACACCTTC.

The V and J genes are TRBV20-1 and TRBJ1-2, with D tentatively TRBD1 (5 bases). This CDR3 has 11 amino acids. The germline V gene has CDR1 DFQATT and CDR2 SNEGSKA (reference sequence). Trimming shortened V by 6 bases and J by 7 bases, and 12 bases separated the two germline ends. CDR3 residues: CSAPAQGGYTF. The CDR3, as DNA: TGCAGTGCCCCGGCGCAGGGTGGCTACACCTTC.

This chain joins TRBV7-2 and TRBJ2-7; 7 bases line up with TRBD1. CDR1 and CDR2 (germline): SGHTA, FQGNSA. The CDR3 length is 13 residues. The V segment lost 1 base and the J segment 6 bases; nucleotides outside the gene matches: 3. The CDR3 DNA reads TGTGCCAGCAGCTTAGGCCGGGACAGCGAGCAGTACTTC. This gives the protein CASSLGRDSEQYF.

This clone has only a few counts. The chain joins TRBV11-3 to TRBJ2-7; 7 positions agree with TRBD2. CDR3 length equals 13 residues. V was pared by 5 bases and J by 2 bases, with 3 bases of the junction left unmatched. Germline CDR1 reads SGHNT; CDR2 reads YENEEA. The CDR3 loop is CASSQGGTYEQYF. Here the CDR3 DNA reads TGTGCCAGCAGCCAGGGAGGGACCTACGAGCAGTACTTC.

This rearrangement joins TRBV7-2 to TRBJ2-7; possible D gene TRBD2, 6 bases. The CDR3 totals 15 residues. Deletions cut 2 bases from V and 3 bases from J, with 14 bases between. Germline values: CDR1 SGHTA, CDR2 FQGNSA. The CDR3 spells CASSLSGQGGYEQYF. Written as DNA, the CDR3 is TGTGCCAGCAGCTTATCCGGCCAGGGAGGCTACGAGCAGTACTTC.

About this clone: The sample contains more than one DNA sequence encoding this CDR3. The chain uses TRBV29-1 and TRBJ1-1; no firm D call. The CDR3 is made up of 13 amino acids. V was pared by 4 bases and J by 0 bases, with 9 bases between. The germline V gene has CDR1 SQVTM and CDR2 ANQGSEA. In DNA, the CDR3 is TGCAGCGTTGGACTGACTTTGAACACTGAAGCTTTCTTT. Its protein is CSVGLTLNTEAFF.

This chain joins TRBV5-4 and TRBJ1-4, with D possibly being TRBD1 (5 bases). The CDR3 consists of 15 residues. The V and J ends lost 3 bases and 3 bases respectively, with 12 bases between them. The germline CDR1 and CDR2 sequences are SGHNT and YYREEE (reference sequence). The CDR3 here is CASSSTGVPNEKLFF. The CDR3 bases are TGTGCCAGCAGCTCGACGGGGGTCCCTAATGAAAAACTGTTTTTT.

The V and J genes are TRBV7-2 and TRBJ2-3; TRBD2 aligns across 9 bases. CDR3 size: 17 residues. Trimming took 4 bases from V and 2 from J; bases not matched to a gene: 10. From germline, CDR1 is SGHTA and CDR2 FQGNSA. CDR3 DNA sequence: TGTGCCAGCAGCTCCGGGGTAGCGGGAGTCTACACAGATACGCAGTATTTT. Amino acids: CASSSGVAGVYTDTQYF. The full variable domain, in which reference TRBV7-2 and TRBJ2-3 provide the parts outside the CDR3, is GAGVSQSPSNKVTEKGKDVELRCDPISGHTALYWYRQSLGQGLEFLIYFQGNSAPDKSGLPSDRFSAERTGGSVSTLTIQRTQQEDSAVYLCASSSGVAGVYTDTQYFGPGTRLTVL.

This rearrangement joins TRBV2 to TRBJ1-1, with TRBD1 as a possible D gene (5 bases). Germline CDR1 is SNHLY and CDR2 is FYNNEI. V was cut by 8 bases and J by 3 bases, with 19 bases left in between. The CDR3 has 15 residues. The CDR3 bases are TGTGCCAGCCCGATTTTGCGGGGCAGGGACACTGAAGCTTTCTTT. Translating gives CASPILRGRDTEAFF.

The rearrangement joins TRBV7-2 to TRBJ2-5; D not resolved. CDR1 is SGHTA and CDR2 is FQGNSA in the germline V gene. V lost 2 bases, J lost 2 bases, and 6 bases lay in between. The CDR3 is made up of 13 amino acids. The CDR3 region is CASSLNRQETQYF. The CDR3 nucleotides read TGTGCCAGCAGCTTAAATCGGCAAGAGACCCAGTACTTC.

In the case of this clone: Different DNA sequences within this sample yield the same CDR3. The chain employs TRBV4-3 and TRBJ2-1, with 10 nucleotides matching TRBD2. The CDR3 is made up of 16 amino acids. Germline V lookup: CDR1 LGHNA, CDR2 YSLEER. The V gene end was trimmed by 3 bases and the J gene end by 12 bases; junction bases not matched to a gene: 14. The CDR3 region is CASSQVGLAGEGAQFF. CDR3 nucleotides: TGCGCCAGCAGCCAGGTTGGGCTAGCGGGAGAAGGTGCGCAGTTCTTC.

The genes are TRBV7-8 and TRBJ2-4; 10 nucleotides agree with TRBD1. Per the germline V gene, CDR1 is SGHVS and CDR2 is FQNEAQ. This CDR3 is 16 amino acids long. V was clipped by 5 bases and J by 3 bases; unmatched bases: 7. The CDR3 bases are TGTGCCAGCAGCCGTAGACAGGGGGCGAGCAAAAACATTCAGTACTTC. The encoded protein is CASSRRQGASKNIQYF.

The V call is TRBV5-1, the J call TRBJ2-7; tentatively, D is TRBD2 (6 bases). The V end lost 2 bases, the J end lost 4 bases, and 13 bases lay between the germline ends. Germline V gene lookup returns CDR1 SGHRS and CDR2 YFSETQ. The CDR3 sequence is 14 residues long. The CDR3 region has the DNA TGCGCCAGCAGCTTATGGGGGGTAGGGTACGAGCAGTACTTC. As protein: CASSLWGVGYEQYF.

This clone was counted once. This rearrangement joins TRBV5-1 to TRBJ2-7; 7 bases map to TRBD1. Germline assignment: CDR1 SGHRS and CDR2 YFSETQ. This CDR3 has 14 residues. V shed 4 bases, J shed 3 bases, and the junction held 7 bases outside the gene matches. CDR3 bases: TGCGCCAGCAGCCCCCAGACAGGGCGCTACGAGCAGTACTTC. It is translated as CASSPQTGRYEQYF.

This chain joins TRBV2 and TRBJ1-1; tentatively, D is TRBD1 (5 bases). In germline, CDR1 is SNHLY, CDR2 FYNNEI. The CDR3 extends over 12 amino acids. The V end lost 4 bases, the J end lost 3 bases, and 6 bases lay between the germline ends. The CDR3 reads CASSGGDTEAFF. CDR3 nucleotides: TGTGCCAGCAGTGGGGGGGACACTGAAGCTTTCTTT.

The CDR3 DNA sequence: TGTGCCAGCAGCTTCCTCCCGGGACACTACGAGCAGTACTTC. Its translation is CASSFLPGHYEQYF. The gene calls are TRBV5-4 and TRBJ2-7, with D maybe TRBD1 (6 bases). The germline gives CDR1 SGHNT, CDR2 YYREEE (reference sequence). The germline V and J ends were trimmed by 2 bases and 3 bases, with 12 bases remaining between them. This CDR3 is 14 amino acids long.

CDR3 residues: CASSRSTSGETQYF. Written as DNA, the CDR3 is TGTGCCAGCAGCCGATCGACTAGCGGCGAGACCCAGTACTTC. The V gene is TRBV7-9, the J gene TRBJ2-5, with 9 bases matching TRBD2. Germline V gives CDR1 SEHNR, CDR2 FQNEAQ (reference sequence). V shed 5 bases, J shed 5 bases, and the junction held 6 bases outside the gene matches. The CDR3 is 14 residues long. Combining the CDR3 with reference TRBV7-9 and TRBJ2-5 gives the whole variable domain DTGVSQNPRHKITKRGQNVTFRCDPISEHNRLYWYRQTLGQGPEFLTYFQNEAQLEKSRLLSDRFSAERPKGSFSTLEIQRTEQGDSAMYLCASSRSTSGETQYFGPGTRLLVL.

V usage is TRBV7-2 and J usage is TRBJ1-1, with D possibly being TRBD1 (5 bases). CDR1 is SGHTA and CDR2 is FQGNSA in the germline V gene. CDR3 size: 17 residues. V was trimmed by 1 base and J by 4 bases, leaving 19 bases between them. The CDR3 reads CASSLGYSSGMSTEAFF. The DNA for the CDR3 is TGTGCCAGCAGCTTAGGTTACTCATCAGGGATGAGCACTGAAGCTTTCTTT.